This T cell receptor (beta chain) came from a study of T cell responses to AZD1222 COVID-19 vaccine. Study-wide results and caveats: Samples come after the peak T cell response, not at day 14. Clonal diversity may have been underestimated, and the donors were mostly white British, with more females than males.

CDR1 is SGHTA, CDR2 FQGNSA, per germline. The germline V and J ends were trimmed by 2 bases and 1 base, with 14 bases remaining between them. This CDR3 has 16 amino acids. The count of this clone is one. Its antigen is as yet unknown. The data were produced by immunoSEQ multiplex PCR, yet TCRdb's version contains in-frame clones alone and is incomplete. The sample consists of approximately 70,000 clones, 82% of them appearing once. The material was peripheral blood, obtained on day 0 of AZD1222 vaccination. The rearrangement uses TRBV7-2 and TRBJ1-2; a weak D match, TRBD1 (5 bases). This clonotype originated in an adult in good health. The CDR3: CASSLSWQGSNYGYTF. The CDR3 coding sequence is TGTGCCAGCAGCTTAAGCTGGCAGGGAAGTAACTATGGCTACACCTTC.